These 12 T cell receptor beta chains were sequenced from one sample in a study of T cells in Graves' hyperthyroidism and ophthalmopathy (dated by TCRdb to between 2018 and 2020). Library creation used multiplex PCR. Instrument used: Illumina HiSeq 2000. Amplification of TCR beta CDR3 regions was carried out from RNA transcripts. For the first round of RT-PCR on the TCR CDR3, the HTBI primer set was used together with the Qiagen OneStep RT-PCR kit. TCRdb trimmed the raw reads at Q25, called clones with MiXCR and kept productive beta chains. Entries that share a CDR3 protein sequence are merged under the most common genes and DNA. Across this sample there are some 510,000 distinct CDR3 sequences, with about half seen only once. About 7.9% of the sample is in the top ten clones. Sequences were obtained from peripheral blood or thyroid tissue (not recorded which). All receptors come from a woman aged 18-30 years with Graves' hyperthyroidism. Donor details come from another sample of the same person, matched by shared clones.

Only a few counts were recorded for this clonotype. The J gene is TRBJ1-1, the V gene TRBV20-1; unclear D gene. The V and J ends lost 2 bases and 1 base respectively, with 17 bases between them. The CDR3 is 16 amino acids. Germline-derived CDR1 and CDR2 are DFQATT and SNEGSKA (reference sequence). Written as DNA, the CDR3 is TGCAGTGCTAGATCCGCAACGGCGCGGCAGAACACTGAAGCTTTCTTT. Its protein is CSARSATARQNTEAFF.

A note on this clonotype: The junction does not match germline at one end; this may be a read error. V usage is TRBV10-3 and J usage is TRBJ2-5; D unclear. Germline V gene sequence: CDR1 ENHRY, CDR2 SYGVKD. The CDR3 sequence is 15 residues long. CDR3 coding DNA: TGTGCCGTCAGTGAGTCGGGCCAGCAGCAAGAGACCCAGTACTTC. This gives the protein CAVSESGQQQETQYF.

The chain joins TRBV11-2 to TRBJ1-2; tentatively, D is TRBD1 (6 bases). The CDR3 extends over 15 amino acids. Trimming stripped 5 bases from V and 12 bases from J, with 25 bases between. Germline V gene sequence: CDR1 SGHAT, CDR2 FQNNGV. CDR3 amino acids: CASSVVRQVDILHTF. CDR3 sequence (DNA): TGTGCCAGCAGCGTTGTGCGACAGGTCGATATCCTCCACACCTTC. The full variable domain, rest sourced from reference TRBV11-2 and TRBJ1-2, is EAGVAQSPRYKIIEKRQSVAFWCNPISGHATLYWYQQILGQGPKLLIQFQNNGVVDDSQLPKDRFSAERLKGVDSTLKIQPAKLEDSAVYLCASSVVRQVDILHTFGSGTRLTVV.

The CDR3 DNA sequence: TGTGCCAGCAGTCTCGGGACAGGGGTTTTTAGCAATCAGCCCCAGCATTTT. It codes for CASSLGTGVFSNQPQHF. The rearrangement joins TRBV7-9 to TRBJ1-5; 10 bases align to TRBD1. V lost 6 bases, J lost 0 bases, and 8 bases stayed unmatched. Germline-derived CDR1 and CDR2 are SEHNR and FQNEAQ (reference sequence). This CDR3 comprises 17 residues.

The sample holds a few counts of this clonotype. The gene calls are TRBV25-1 and TRBJ1-4; D uncertain. The CDR3 spans 13 residues. CDR1 MGHDK and CDR2 SYGVNS come from the germline V gene. Trimming left V 5 bases short and J 8 bases short, with 12 bases between. The CDR3 nucleotides are TGTGCCAGCAGTCCATGGACCGCGGAAAAACTGTTTTTT. Protein product: CASSPWTAEKLFF.

This clonotype is a singleton in its sample. The genes are TRBV20-1 and TRBJ2-2; D gene unclear. Germline CDR1 is DFQATT and CDR2 is SNEGSKA (reference sequence). V lost 0 bases to trimming and J lost 7 bases, with 0 bases between them. The CDR3 is made up of 10 amino acids. The CDR3 DNA follows: TGCAGTGCTAGAGACGGGGAGCTGTTTTTT. Its protein product is CSARDGELFF.

This clonotype was detected a few times. This sequence joins TRBV7-2 and TRBJ1-2, with 7 bases matching TRBD1. Germline CDR1 is SGHTA and CDR2 is FQGNSA. The CDR3 length is 16 residues. Trimming at V came to 3 bases and at J to 1 base, leaving 8 bases not matched to a gene. CDR3 nucleotides: TGTGCCAGCAGCTTGGACAGGTCCTCTTTTAACTATGGCTACACCTTC. Amino acids: CASSLDRSSFNYGYTF.

The chain carries TRBV7-9 and TRBJ1-1; no firm D call. Trimming left V 5 bases short and J 1 base short, with 14 bases between. CDR3 size: 15 residues. Germline assignment: CDR1 SEHNR and CDR2 FQNEAQ (reference sequence). CDR3 sequence: CASSQPGSGNTEAFF. The CDR3 DNA sequence: TGTGCCAGCAGCCAGCCTGGATCGGGGAACACTGAAGCTTTCTTT.

This clonotype was detected only a few times. The gene calls are TRBV20-1 and TRBJ1-2; 10 positions agree with TRBD1. The ends lost 3 bases at V and 4 bases at J; junction bases unmatched: 5. Looked up from germline, CDR1 is DFQATT and CDR2 is SNEGSKA (reference sequence). The CDR3 extends over 14 amino acids. DNA of the CDR3: TGCAGTGCTAGCACGACAGGGGGCGCCTATGGCTACACCTTC. This translates into CSASTTGGAYGYTF.

On this clonotype itself: Relative to the germline gene, one junction end is altered; a read error may explain this. The V gene is TRBV7-2, the J gene TRBJ2-7; D is perhaps TRBD2 (5 bases). The CDR3 consists of 12 residues. Germline loops: CDR1 SGHTA, CDR2 FQGNSA. As DNA, the CDR3 is TGTGCCAGCAGGTTTGCAACCGGGGAGCTGTACTTC. Translated: CASRFATGELYF.

The chain recombines TRBV20-1 with TRBJ1-6, with 7 bases matching TRBD1. The V gene end was trimmed by 6 bases and the J gene end by 10 bases; junction bases not matched to a gene: 15. This CDR3 comprises 15 residues. The germline gives CDR1 DFQATT, CDR2 SNEGSKA (reference sequence). The CDR3 protein is CSAPSPGTEASPLHF. Here the CDR3 DNA reads TGCAGTGCGCCGTCTCCCGGGACAGAGGCATCACCCCTCCACTTT.

The chain employs TRBV29-1 and TRBJ1-2; TRBD1 matches 7 bases. Trimming took 6 bases from V and 3 from J; bases not matched to a gene: 4. The CDR3 consists of 12 residues. Germline lookup yields CDR1 SQVTM and CDR2 ANQGSEA. For the CDR3, the DNA is TGCAGCGTAGGACAGGCAGACTATGGCTACACCTTC. This codes for CSVGQADYGYTF.